These 32 T cell receptor beta chains were sequenced from one sample in a study of blood T cell repertoires in COVID-19. This table comes from immunoSEQ multiplex PCR, and its TCRdb copy is limited to in-frame clones, with some not included. The sample shows about 380,000 clones, around nine tenths of them seen only once. Sequencing was done on a sample of PBMCs or T cells enriched from blood (not recorded which). These receptors were taken from a woman younger than 30 who had recovered from COVID-19.

This clone came up a few times. The chain combines TRBV6-4 with TRBJ2-3; weak D call: TRBD2 (5 bases). Per germline, CDR1 MRHNA and CDR2 SNTAGT. The CDR3 consists of 13 residues. Trimming shortened V by 5 bases and J by 2 bases, and 8 bases separated the two germline ends. The CDR3 DNA is TGTGCCAGCAGTAGCGGTTACACAGATACGCAGTATTTT. This gives the protein CASSSGYTDTQYF.

This clone was detected once. The chain combines TRBV7-2 with TRBJ2-5; the D is unclear. The V and J ends lost 3 bases and 8 bases respectively, with 16 bases between them. CDR3 length: 14 residues. CDR1 and CDR2 from the germline V gene are SGHTA and FQGNSA. The CDR3 DNA is TGTGCCAGCAGCTTCGCCCCCCTAGTCGAAACCCAGTACTTC. Translated, it gives CASSFAPLVETQYF.

The chain joins TRBV5-4 to TRBJ1-3; a weak D match, TRBD1 (5 bases). The CDR3 has 15 residues. Germline CDR1 SGHNT, CDR2 YYREEE (reference sequence). Trimming removed 4 bases at V and 4 bases at J, with 15 bases between. Here the CDR3 reads CASSLGAGGGNTIYF. CDR3 DNA: TGTGCCAGCAGCCTGGGAGCGGGGGGAGGAAACACCATATATTTT. Using reference TRBV5-4 and TRBJ1-3 for the parts outside the CDR3, the full variable domain is ETGVTQSPTHLIKTRGQQVTLRCSSQSGHNTVSWYQQALGQGPQFIFQYYREEENGRGNFPPRFSGLQFPNYSSELNVNALELDDSALYLCASSLGAGGGNTIYFGEGSWLTVV.

The rearrangement joins TRBV6-4 to TRBJ2-7, with D possibly matching TRBD1 (6 bases). Trimming took off 6 bases at V and 3 bases at J, with 18 bases between the two ends. Germline V gene sequence: CDR1 MRHNA, CDR2 SNTAGT. CDR3 length equals 15 residues. The CDR3 region is CASRGHRAPGYEQYF. For the CDR3, the DNA is TGTGCCAGCAGGGGGCACAGGGCGCCGGGCTACGAGCAGTACTTC.

CDR3 residues: CASTATSGDAQETQYF. The CDR3 nucleotides are TGTGCCAGCACCGCGACTAGCGGGGATGCTCAAGAGACCCAGTACTTC. The genes are TRBV2 and TRBJ2-5, with TRBD2 matching over 11 bases. The CDR3 extends over 16 amino acids. Trimming cost V 7 bases and J 2 bases; bases outside gene matches: 9. Germline V CDR1 and CDR2: SNHLY, FYNNEI. The variable domain in full, with the rest retrieved from reference TRBV2 and TRBJ2-5, is EPEVTQTPSHQVTQMGQEVILRCVPISNHLYFYWYRQILGQKVEFLVSFYNNEISEKSEIFDDQFSVERPDGSNFTLKIRSTKLEDSAMYFCASTATSGDAQETQYFGPGTRLLVL.

CDR3 sequence (DNA): TGTGCCAGCAGTAAGACAGGGGGGGGCTATGGCTACACCTTC. Translated, it gives CASSKTGGGYGYTF. V usage is TRBV27 and J usage is TRBJ1-2; 9 bases are shared with TRBD1. Per germline, CDR1 MNHEY and CDR2 SMNVEV (reference sequence). V lost 5 bases to trimming and J lost 4 bases; unmatched junction nucleotides: 5. This CDR3 comprises 14 residues.

The rearrangement joins TRBV5-1 to TRBJ1-4, with a weak D call TRBD1 (5 bases). The CDR3 runs 15 residues. Germline V gene data show CDR1 as SGHRS and CDR2 as YFSETQ. The V end lost 7 bases, the J end lost 5 bases, and 18 bases lay between the germline ends. Here the CDR3 reads CASGNIDGGNEKLFF. The CDR3 nucleotides read TGCGCCAGCGGGAATATAGACGGGGGAAATGAAAAACTGTTTTTT.

The chain carries TRBV6-5 and TRBJ1-1; 7 bases line up with TRBD1. Germline loops: CDR1 MNHEY, CDR2 SVGAGI. The CDR3 runs to 14 residues. The V and J ends lost 6 bases and 1 base, in that order; junction bases with no gene match: 5. The CDR3 protein is CASRTGQKNTEAFF. DNA for the CDR3: TGTGCCAGCAGGACAGGGCAGAAGAACACTGAAGCTTTCTTT.

This chain uses TRBV30 with TRBJ2-2; 9 bases are a match to TRBD1. V was clipped by 8 bases and J by 6 bases; unmatched bases: 13. The germline CDR1 and CDR2 sequences are GTSNPN and SVGIG (reference sequence). CDR3 length equals 15 residues. CDR3 in amino acids: CALPPRDRVAGELFF. The CDR3 DNA is TGTGCCCTCCCACCTCGGGACAGGGTGGCCGGGGAGCTGTTTTTT.

The gene calls are TRBV28 and TRBJ1-2, with D maybe TRBD1 (5 bases). The CDR3 has 15 residues. Trimming took off 2 bases at V and 2 bases at J, with 12 bases between the two ends. CDR1 and CDR2 from the germline V gene are MDHEN and SYDVKM. CDR3 region: CASSLVGRANYGYTF. The CDR3, as DNA: TGTGCCAGCAGTTTAGTTGGCAGGGCAAACTATGGCTACACCTTC.

The chain couples TRBV5-5 to TRBJ2-7; TRBD1 is a possible D gene (5 bases). Germline CDR1 reads SGHKS; CDR2 reads YYEKEE (reference sequence). V was pared by 3 bases and J by 0 bases, with 16 bases between. The CDR3 covers 16 residues. This CDR3 reads CASSYGHNGPSYEQYF. The CDR3 DNA is TGTGCCAGCAGCTACGGACACAATGGTCCCTCCTACGAGCAGTACTTC.

This chain uses TRBV7-6 with TRBJ2-5; D possibly corresponds to TRBD2 (5 bases). The CDR3 runs to 16 residues. CDR1 is SGHVS, CDR2 FNYEAQ, per germline. The V gene lost 5 bases and the J gene lost 3 bases, with 19 bases spanning the gap. CDR3 DNA: TGTGCCAGCAGCCCCAGCCGGGTTCGGGATAAAGAGACCCAGTACTTC. The encoded protein is CASSPSRVRDKETQYF.

The rearrangement uses TRBV5-1 and TRBJ2-3; 15 bases agree with TRBD2. This CDR3 contains 17 residues. Per germline, CDR1 SGHRS and CDR2 YFSETQ. Losses at the gene ends were 3 bases for V and 5 bases for J; bases not matched to a gene: 7. The CDR3 sequence: CASSSGLAGGPGDTQYF. The DNA of the CDR3 is TGCGCCAGCAGCTCCGGACTAGCGGGGGGGCCGGGAGATACGCAGTATTTT.

The chain has TRBV6-5 and TRBJ2-2; the D is unclear. Trimming stripped 10 bases from V and 2 bases from J, with 14 bases between. This CDR3 has 14 amino acids. CDR1 and CDR2 (germline): MNHEY, SVGAGI. Written as DNA, the CDR3 is TGTGCCACGTTGAGATCCCGTAACACCGGGGAGCTGTTTTTT. This translates into CATLRSRNTGELFF.

V gene TRBV2 combines with J gene TRBJ1-5; D might be TRBD1 (6 bases). V lost 5 bases to trimming and J lost 7 bases, with 15 bases between them. CDR3 size: 14 residues. Per germline, CDR1 SNHLY and CDR2 FYNNEI. The CDR3 loop reads CASSQRGGPQPQHF. The CDR3 nucleotides read TGTGCCAGCAGTCAAAGGGGGGGGCCCCAGCCCCAGCATTTT.

This clone was recorded once. The gene calls are TRBV6-6 and TRBJ1-2; D is perhaps TRBD1 (5 bases). This CDR3 spans 12 amino acids. Germline V gene lookup returns CDR1 MNHNY and CDR2 SVGAGI (reference sequence). With 7 bases removed from V and 2 bases from J, the gap between germline ends came to 8 bases. The CDR3 nucleotides are TGTGCCAGCACCGACAGCAACTATGGCTACACCTTC. It is translated as CASTDSNYGYTF.

This chain uses TRBV7-2 with TRBJ1-4; the match to TRBD1 covers 8 bases. The CDR3 extends over 15 amino acids. CDR1 and CDR2 from the germline V gene are SGHTA and FQGNSA. The V gene end was trimmed by 6 bases and the J gene end by 7 bases; junction bases not matched to a gene: 10. The CDR3: CASSPTTGGVEKLFF. DNA for the CDR3: TGTGCCAGCAGTCCCACAACAGGGGGGGTTGAAAAACTGTTTTTT.

This chain links TRBV30 with TRBJ2-5; 8 bases match TRBD1. Unmatched junction bases numbered 3, after V lost 4 bases and J lost 5 bases. Germline V lookup: CDR1 GTSNPN, CDR2 SVGIG (reference sequence). The CDR3 sequence is 12 residues long. In DNA form, the CDR3 reads TGTGCCTGGACAGGGGGCCAGGAGACCCAGTACTTC. Translated, it gives CAWTGGQETQYF.

This chain connects TRBV29-1 to TRBJ1-2, with 9 bases matching TRBD1. With 4 bases clipped from V and 8 bases from J, the junction kept 5 bases outside the gene matches. Germline CDR1 is SQVTM and CDR2 is ANQGSEA. The CDR3 extends over 12 amino acids. DNA of the CDR3: TGCAGCGTTGTACAGGGGGCGTACGGCTACACCTTC. Its protein is CSVVQGAYGYTF.

The rearrangement joins TRBV7-2 to TRBJ2-7; D remains unclear. From germline, CDR1 is SGHTA and CDR2 FQGNSA. Trimming left V 1 base short and J 0 bases short, with 13 bases between. The CDR3 totals 16 residues. The DNA for the CDR3 is TGTGCCAGCAGCTTAGATCCAGGCTTATCCTCCTACGAGCAGTACTTC. It specifies CASSLDPGLSSYEQYF. Full variable domain (remainder filled in from reference TRBV7-2 and TRBJ2-7): GAGVSQSPSNKVTEKGKDVELRCDPISGHTALYWYRQSLGQGLEFLIYFQGNSAPDKSGLPSDRFSAERTGGSVSTLTIQRTQQEDSAVYLCASSLDPGLSSYEQYFGPGTRLTVT.

The rearrangement links TRBV9 to TRBJ2-2; 10 bases are shared with TRBD1. CDR3 length: 16 residues. The V and J ends lost 6 bases and 10 bases, in that order; junction bases with no gene match: 15. In germline, CDR1 is SGDLS, CDR2 YYNGEE. The CDR3 is CASKPHGGQGEVELFF. CDR3 coding DNA: TGTGCCAGCAAACCCCACGGAGGACAGGGGGAGGTGGAGCTGTTTTTT.

This clone showed up many times. The V gene is TRBV24-1, the J gene TRBJ2-7; 7 bases match TRBD1. Germline loops: CDR1 KGHDR, CDR2 SFDVKD. The CDR3 spans 14 residues. The ends lost 3 bases at V and 4 bases at J; junction bases unmatched: 5. The CDR3 spells CATSDRDSGYEQYF. The CDR3 region has the DNA TGTGCCACCAGTGATCGGGACAGTGGGTACGAGCAGTACTTC.

The V and J genes are TRBV28 and TRBJ2-7; 10 nucleotides align to TRBD1. CDR1 and CDR2 (germline): MDHEN, SYDVKM. The V and J ends lost 6 bases and 6 bases, in that order; junction bases with no gene match: 14. CDR3 size: 16 residues. The CDR3 DNA reads as TGTGCCAGCAGAACCCTTGGGGGACAGGGGACCTCCGAGCAGTACTTC. It encodes CASRTLGGQGTSEQYF.

The chain combines TRBV4-2 with TRBJ1-5; no clear D. This CDR3 region has 16 residues. V was cut by 2 bases and J by 0 bases, with 11 bases left in between. CDR1 is LGHNA, CDR2 YNFKEQ, per germline. In nucleotides, the CDR3 is TGTGCCAGCAGCCAATCCCCCGGGAATAGCAATCAGCCCCAGCATTTT. It yields the protein CASSQSPGNSNQPQHF.

The chain links TRBV28 to TRBJ2-1, with 12 positions matching TRBD1. Germline CDR1 MDHEN, CDR2 SYDVKM. The length of the CDR3 is 16 residues. Trimming removed 4 bases from V and 8 bases from J; junction bases left unmatched: 9. In nucleotides, the CDR3 is TGTGCCAGCAGTTCATCCCGGGACAGGGGGCACGATGAGCAGTTCTTC. This translates into CASSSSRDRGHDEQFF.

The V gene is TRBV7-9, the J gene TRBJ2-3; 8 bases map to TRBD2. Germline loops: CDR1 SEHNR, CDR2 FQNEAQ (reference sequence). The junction had 4 bases not matched to a gene; V was cut back by 5 bases and J by 6 bases. CDR3 length: 13 residues. The CDR3 nucleotides read TGTGCCAGCAGCCGCGGCGGGGGGGATACGCAGTATTTT. Amino acid sequence: CASSRGGGDTQYF.

The genes are TRBV19 and TRBJ2-5; possibly TRBD2 for D (5 bases). CDR1 is LNHDA and CDR2 is SQIVND in the germline V gene (reference sequence). CDR3 length equals 13 residues. Trimming took off 3 bases at V and 5 bases at J, with 10 bases between the two ends. This CDR3 reads CASSITEDETQYF. The CDR3 coding sequence is TGTGCCAGTAGTATTACGGAGGACGAGACCCAGTACTTC.

This clone came up once. The chain uses TRBV7-3 and TRBJ2-3, with 7 bases aligning to TRBD1. The CDR3 runs 16 residues. The ends lost 10 bases at V and 2 bases at J; junction bases unmatched: 15. The germline V gene has CDR1 SGHTA and CDR2 FQGTGA. Here the CDR3 reads CANTHRQGQHTDTQYF. The DNA of the CDR3 is TGTGCCAACACCCACCGGCAGGGACAGCACACAGATACGCAGTATTTT. The full variable domain, its missing parts supplied by reference TRBV7-3 and TRBJ2-3, is GAGVSQTPSNKVTEKGKYVELRCDPISGHTALYWYRQSLGQGPEFLIYFQGTGAADDSGLPNDRFFAVRPEGSVSTLKIQRTERGDSAVYLCANTHRQGQHTDTQYFGPGTRLTVL.

This chain connects TRBV5-1 to TRBJ2-5; D is perhaps TRBD2 (5 bases). The CDR3 has 14 amino acids. Per the germline V gene, CDR1 is SGHRS and CDR2 is YFSETQ. The V gene lost 0 bases and the J gene lost 5 bases, with 11 bases spanning the gap. CDR3 region: CASSLAAPGETQYF. CDR3 in DNA: TGCGCCAGCAGCTTGGCGGCCCCGGGGGAGACCCAGTACTTC.

This chain joins TRBV30 and TRBJ1-3; D ambiguous. Germline CDR1 and CDR2: GTSNPN and SVGIG (reference sequence). This CDR3 comprises 15 residues. Trimming shortened V by 0 bases and J by 4 bases, and 13 bases separated the two germline ends. The CDR3 sequence is CAWSVRSSVGNTIYF. As DNA, the CDR3 is TGTGCCTGGAGTGTACGATCGTCGGTGGGAAACACCATATATTTT.

The J gene is TRBJ2-2, the V gene TRBV7-9, with TRBD2 as a possible D gene (5 bases). V shed 3 bases and J shed 0 bases, with 11 bases lying between them. This CDR3 has 16 residues. The V gene's germline CDR1 is SEHNR and CDR2 FQNEAQ (reference sequence). The CDR3 DNA reads as TGTGCCAGCAGCTTCGTGAGGGTGTCGAACACCGGGGAGCTGTTTTTT. Residues: CASSFVRVSNTGELFF. The whole variable domain, filled in from reference TRBV7-9 and TRBJ2-2, reads DTGVSQNPRHKITKRGQNVTFRCDPISEHNRLYWYRQTLGQGPEFLTYFQNEAQLEKSRLLSDRFSAERPKGSFSTLEIQRTEQGDSAMYLCASSFVRVSNTGELFFGEGSRLTVL.

This chain joins TRBV27 and TRBJ1-4; TRBD1 aligns across 7 bases. This CDR3 spans 14 amino acids. From germline, CDR1 is MNHEY and CDR2 SMNVEV (reference sequence). With 2 bases clipped from V and 7 bases from J, the junction kept 4 bases outside the gene matches. CDR3 nucleotides: TGTGCCAGCAGTTTAAAGGGGGCCAGTGAAAAACTGTTTTTT. It codes for CASSLKGASEKLFF.